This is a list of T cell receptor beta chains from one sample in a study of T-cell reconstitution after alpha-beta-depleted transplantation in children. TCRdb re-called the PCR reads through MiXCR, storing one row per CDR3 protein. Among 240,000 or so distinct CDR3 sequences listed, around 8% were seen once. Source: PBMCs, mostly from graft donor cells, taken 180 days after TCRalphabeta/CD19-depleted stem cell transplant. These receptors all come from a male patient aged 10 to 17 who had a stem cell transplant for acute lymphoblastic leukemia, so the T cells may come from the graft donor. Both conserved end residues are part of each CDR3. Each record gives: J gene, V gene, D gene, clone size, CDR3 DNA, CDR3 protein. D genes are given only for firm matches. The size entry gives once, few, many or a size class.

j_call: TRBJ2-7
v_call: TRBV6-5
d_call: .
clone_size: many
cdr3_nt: TGTGCCAGCAGTTACTCGAAGGATATGGCCTACGAGCAGTACTTC
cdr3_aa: CASSYSKDMAYEQYF

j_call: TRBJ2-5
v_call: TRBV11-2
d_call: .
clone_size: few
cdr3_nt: TGTGCCAGCAGCTTAGCCCGGGTGCTCCAAGAGACCCAGTACTTC
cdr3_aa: CASSLARVLQETQYF

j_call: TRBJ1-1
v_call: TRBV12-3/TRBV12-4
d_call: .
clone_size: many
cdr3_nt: TGTGCCAGCGGAAAACAACCGGCAGGGCGACCTGAAGCTTTCTTT
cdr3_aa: CASGKQPAGRPEAFF

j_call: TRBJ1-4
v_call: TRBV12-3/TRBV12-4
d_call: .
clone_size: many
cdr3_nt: TGTGCCAGCAGCCCAAGACAGGCAACTAATGAAAAACTGTTTTTT
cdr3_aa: CASSPRQATNEKLFF

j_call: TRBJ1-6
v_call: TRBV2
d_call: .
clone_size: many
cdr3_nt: TGTGCCAGCAGCGGGGCATTTCTGGCCGCGGGTAATTCACCCCTCCACTTT
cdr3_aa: CASSGAFLAAGNSPLHF

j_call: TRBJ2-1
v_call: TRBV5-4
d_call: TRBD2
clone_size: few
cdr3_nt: TGTGCCATCAGCTTGGGTGGACTAGCTTACAATGAGCAGTTCTTC
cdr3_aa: CAISLGGLAYNEQFF

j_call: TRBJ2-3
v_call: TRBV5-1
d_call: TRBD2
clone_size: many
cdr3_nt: TGCGCCAGCAGCTTGGATATAGCGGGAGGGAGATATACGCAGTATTTT
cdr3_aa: CASSLDIAGGRYTQYF

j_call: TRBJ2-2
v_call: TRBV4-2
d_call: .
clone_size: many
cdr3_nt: TGTGCCAGCAGCCAAGGGGCGGGGCCGTACACCGGGGAGCTGTTTTTT
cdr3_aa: CASSQGAGPYTGELFF

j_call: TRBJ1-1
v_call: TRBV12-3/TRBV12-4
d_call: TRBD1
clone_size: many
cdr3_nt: TGTGCCAGCAGTTCACAGGGGGCGCGGGGCACTGAAGCTTTCTTT
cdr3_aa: CASSSQGARGTEAFF

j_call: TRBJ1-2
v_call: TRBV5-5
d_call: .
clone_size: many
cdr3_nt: TGTGCCAGCAGCTTGGAACAGCATGGCTACACCTTC
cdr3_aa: CASSLEQHGYTF

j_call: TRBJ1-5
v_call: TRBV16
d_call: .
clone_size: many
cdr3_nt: TGTGCCAGCAGCCAAGCGGGCAGTAATCAGCCCCAGCATTTT
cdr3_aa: CASSQAGSNQPQHF

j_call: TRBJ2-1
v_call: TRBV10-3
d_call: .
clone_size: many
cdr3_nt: TGTGCCATCAGTGAGTCTAGCGGACTGTACAATGAGCAGTTCTTC
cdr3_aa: CAISESSGLYNEQFF

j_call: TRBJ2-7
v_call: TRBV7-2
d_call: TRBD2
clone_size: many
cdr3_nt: TGTGCCAGCAGCTTAGCGGAACTAGCGGGGGGGCTCTACGAGCAGTACTTC
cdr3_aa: CASSLAELAGGLYEQYF

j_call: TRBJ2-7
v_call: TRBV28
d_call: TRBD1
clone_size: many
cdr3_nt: TGTGCCAGCAGTTTAACCGGACAGGGCTCCTACGAGCAGTACTTC
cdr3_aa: CASSLTGQGSYEQYF

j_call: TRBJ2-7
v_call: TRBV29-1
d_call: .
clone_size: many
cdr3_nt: TGCAGCGTTGTCCCAACCGGGACTGCATACGAGCAGTACTTC
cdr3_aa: CSVVPTGTAYEQYF

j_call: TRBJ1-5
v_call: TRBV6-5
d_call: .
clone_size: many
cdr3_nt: TGTGCCAGCAGCCTTCGGGGGCAAGGTCAGCCCCAGCATTTT
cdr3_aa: CASSLRGQGQPQHF

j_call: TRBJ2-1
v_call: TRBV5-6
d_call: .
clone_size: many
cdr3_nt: TGTGCCAGCAGCCTGCCACTAGGTCGTCGGTTCTTC
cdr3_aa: CASSLPLGRRFF

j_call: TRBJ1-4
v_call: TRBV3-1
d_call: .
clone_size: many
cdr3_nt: TGTGCCAGCAGCCAAGATCCCAGGGAGATTGAAAAACTGTTTTTT
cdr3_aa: CASSQDPREIEKLFF

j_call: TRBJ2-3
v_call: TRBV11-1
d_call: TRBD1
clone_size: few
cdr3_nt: TGTGCCAGCAGTTTACTCACCGGGACAGGGTTTGCAGATACGCAGTATTTT
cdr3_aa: CASSLLTGTGFADTQYF

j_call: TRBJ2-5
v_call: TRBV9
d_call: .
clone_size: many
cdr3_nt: TGTGCCAGCAGCGTGGTGATGTTCGAGACCCAGTACTTC
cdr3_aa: CASSVVMFETQYF

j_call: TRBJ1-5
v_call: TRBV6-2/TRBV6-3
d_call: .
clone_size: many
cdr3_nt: TGTGCCAGCAGTTACGGCTTCGGGGGGGGCCGTAAGAATCAGCCCCAGCATTTT
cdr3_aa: CASSYGFGGGRKNQPQHF

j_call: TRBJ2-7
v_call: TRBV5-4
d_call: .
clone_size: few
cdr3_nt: TGTGCCAGCAGCTTGGAAAGGGTGCGCGAGCAGTACTTC
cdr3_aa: CASSLERVREQYF